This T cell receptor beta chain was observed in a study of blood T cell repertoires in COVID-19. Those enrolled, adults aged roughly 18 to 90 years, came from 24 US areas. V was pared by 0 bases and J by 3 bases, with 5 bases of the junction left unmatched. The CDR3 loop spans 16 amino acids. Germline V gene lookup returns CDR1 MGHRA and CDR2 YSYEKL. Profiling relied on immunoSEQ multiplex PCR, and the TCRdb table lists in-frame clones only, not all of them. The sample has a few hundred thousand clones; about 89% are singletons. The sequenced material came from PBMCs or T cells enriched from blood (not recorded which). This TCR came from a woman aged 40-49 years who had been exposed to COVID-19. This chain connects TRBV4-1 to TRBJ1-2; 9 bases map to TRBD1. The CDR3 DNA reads TGCGCCAGCAGCCAAGACCGGGACAGGGCCTACTATGGCTACACCTTC. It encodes CASSQDRDRAYYGYTF.